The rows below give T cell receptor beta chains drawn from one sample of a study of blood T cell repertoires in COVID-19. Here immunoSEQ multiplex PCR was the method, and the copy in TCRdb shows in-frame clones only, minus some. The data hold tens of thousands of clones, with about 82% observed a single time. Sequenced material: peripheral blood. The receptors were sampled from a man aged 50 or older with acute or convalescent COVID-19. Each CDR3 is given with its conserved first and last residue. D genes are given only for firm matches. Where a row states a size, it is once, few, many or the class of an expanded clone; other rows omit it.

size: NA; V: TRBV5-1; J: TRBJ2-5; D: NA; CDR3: CASSFRRDQETQYF; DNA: TGCGCCAGCAGCTTTCGAAGAGACCAAGAGACCCAGTACTTC
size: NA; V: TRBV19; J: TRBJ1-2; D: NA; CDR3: CASAAGFRYGYTF; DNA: TGTGCCAGCGCAGCAGGGTTTCGCTATGGCTACACCTTC
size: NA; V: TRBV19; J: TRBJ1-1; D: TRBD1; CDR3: CASSNRGGTEAFF; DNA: TGTGCCAGTAGTAACAGGGGGGGAACTGAAGCTTTCTTT
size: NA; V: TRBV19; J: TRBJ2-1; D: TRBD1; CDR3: CASSISGQVYNEQFF; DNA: TGTGCCAGTAGTATCTCGGGACAGGTCTACAATGAGCAGTTCTTC
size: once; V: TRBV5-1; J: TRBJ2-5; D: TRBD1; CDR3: CASSPGLGQAWTQYF; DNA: TGCGCCAGCAGCCCCGGGCTGGGACAGGCCTGGACCCAGTACTTC
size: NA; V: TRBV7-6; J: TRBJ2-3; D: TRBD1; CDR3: CASSFDRGIPTDTQYF; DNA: TGTGCCAGCAGCTTCGACAGGGGGATACCCACAGATACGCAGTATTTT
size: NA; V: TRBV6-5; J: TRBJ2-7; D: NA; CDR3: CASSYSGKGYEQYF; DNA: TGTGCCAGCAGTTACTCAGGCAAGGGGTACGAGCAGTACTTC
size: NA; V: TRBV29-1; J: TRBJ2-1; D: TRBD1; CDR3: CSVRSTGLNEQFF; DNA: TGCAGCGTTCGATCGACAGGGTTGAATGAGCAGTTCTTC
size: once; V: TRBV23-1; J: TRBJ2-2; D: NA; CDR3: CASSPRQANTGELFF; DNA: TGCGCCAGCAGTCCACGACAGGCGAACACCGGGGAGCTGTTTTTT
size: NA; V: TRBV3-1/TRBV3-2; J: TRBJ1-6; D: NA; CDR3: CASSQVIRQNSPLHF; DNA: TGTGCCAGCAGCCAAGTAATCAGACAAAATTCACCCCTCCACTTT
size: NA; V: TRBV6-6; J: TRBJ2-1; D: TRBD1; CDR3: CASRGTEKSYNEQFF; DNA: TGTGCCAGCAGAGGGACAGAAAAAAGCTACAATGAGCAGTTCTTC
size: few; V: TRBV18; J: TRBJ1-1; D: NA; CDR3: CASQPRGDDTEAFF; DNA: TGTGCCAGCCAACCTCGGGGGGACGACACTGAAGCTTTCTTT
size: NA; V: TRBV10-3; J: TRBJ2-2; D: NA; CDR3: CAIREQGGYPGELFF; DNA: TGTGCCATCAGGGAACAGGGGGGGTATCCCGGGGAGCTGTTTTTT
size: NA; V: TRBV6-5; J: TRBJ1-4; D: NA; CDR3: CASSYSIGGTLAKLFF; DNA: TGTGCCAGCAGTTACTCGATTGGAGGAACTCTTGCAAAACTGTTTTTT
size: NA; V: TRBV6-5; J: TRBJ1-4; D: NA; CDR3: CASSYGTGLNEKLFF; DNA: TGTGCCAGCAGTTACGGTACAGGACTAAATGAAAAACTGTTTTTT
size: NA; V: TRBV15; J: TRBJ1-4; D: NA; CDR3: CATSRDGSEKLFF; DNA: TGTGCCACCAGCAGAGACGGGAGCGAAAAACTGTTTTTT
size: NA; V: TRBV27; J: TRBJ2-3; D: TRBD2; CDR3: CASSPTSGTEDTQYF; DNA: TGTGCCAGCAGTCCGACTAGCGGGACGGAAGATACGCAGTATTTT
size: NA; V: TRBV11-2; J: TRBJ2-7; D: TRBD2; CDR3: CASSKLAGPPYEQYF; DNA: TGTGCCAGCAGCAAACTAGCGGGGCCTCCCTACGAGCAGTACTTC
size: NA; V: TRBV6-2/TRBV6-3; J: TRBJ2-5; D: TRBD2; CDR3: CASSQTSYQETQYF; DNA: TGTGCCAGCAGTCAGACTAGCTATCAAGAGACCCAGTACTTC
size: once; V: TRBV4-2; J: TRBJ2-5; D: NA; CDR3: CASSQEGWGETQYF; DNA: TGTGCCAGCAGCCAAGAAGGGTGGGGCGAGACCCAGTACTTC
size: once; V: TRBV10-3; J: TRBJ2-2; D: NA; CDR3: CAISESGGGGTGELFF; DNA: TGTGCCATCAGTGAGTCGGGGGGAGGCGGCACCGGGGAGCTGTTTTTT
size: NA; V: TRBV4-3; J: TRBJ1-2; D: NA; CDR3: CASSRDRGDYGYTF; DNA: TGCGCCAGCAGCCGAGACCGGGGAGACTATGGCTACACCTTC
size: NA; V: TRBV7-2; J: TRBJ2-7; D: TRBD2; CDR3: CASSLSGLDPYEQYF; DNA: TGTGCCAGCAGCCTTAGCGGGTTGGACCCCTACGAGCAGTACTTC
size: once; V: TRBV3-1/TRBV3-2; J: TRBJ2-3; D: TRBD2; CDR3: CASSQSTSGPDRDTQYF; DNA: TGTGCCAGCAGCCAGTCGACTAGCGGGCCCGACCGCGATACGCAGTATTTT
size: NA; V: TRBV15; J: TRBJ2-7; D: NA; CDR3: CATSAPSLTSSSAEQYF; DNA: TGTGCCACCAGCGCGCCTAGTCTGACCTCTAGCTCTGCCGAGCAGTACTTC
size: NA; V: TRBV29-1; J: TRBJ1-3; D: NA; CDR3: CSVESAGGNTIYF; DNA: TGCAGCGTTGAATCGGCAGGCGGAAACACCATATATTTT
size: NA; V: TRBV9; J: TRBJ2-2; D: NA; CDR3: CASSVSGTGELFF; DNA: TGTGCCAGCAGCGTTTCGGGAACCGGGGAGCTGTTTTTT